This T cell receptor beta chain was identified in a study of CD8 T cells in ankylosing spondylitis. Study-level results: Disease-linked clones bore a CD8+ phenotype, appearing relatively rarely in peripheral blood. Earlier reports found some motif variants in synovial fluid and blood in reactive arthritis. Significantly higher representation of disease-linked clones was reported for matched ankylosing spondylitis synovial fluid.

The germline gives CDR1 SGDLS, CDR2 YYNGEE. Trimming removed 0 bases at V and 1 base at J, with 10 bases between. The CDR3 consists of 15 residues. Many counts were recorded for this clonotype. No antigen is known for it. TCRdb re-analysed the 5' RACE reads in MiXCR, keeping a single row per CDR3 protein. The table has tens of thousands of distinct CDR3 sequences, 2.7% seen once. This sequence joins TRBV9 and TRBJ1-1; D is perhaps TRBD1 (6 bases). Sample: blood, either unsorted or a sorted T cell fraction (not recorded which). The receptor's source is a male donor with ankylosing spondylitis or in good health (not recorded which). The CDR3 DNA is TGTGCCAGCAGCGTAGAGGGGGGAGGGAACACTGAAGCTTTCTTT. Its protein is CASSVEGGGNTEAFF.